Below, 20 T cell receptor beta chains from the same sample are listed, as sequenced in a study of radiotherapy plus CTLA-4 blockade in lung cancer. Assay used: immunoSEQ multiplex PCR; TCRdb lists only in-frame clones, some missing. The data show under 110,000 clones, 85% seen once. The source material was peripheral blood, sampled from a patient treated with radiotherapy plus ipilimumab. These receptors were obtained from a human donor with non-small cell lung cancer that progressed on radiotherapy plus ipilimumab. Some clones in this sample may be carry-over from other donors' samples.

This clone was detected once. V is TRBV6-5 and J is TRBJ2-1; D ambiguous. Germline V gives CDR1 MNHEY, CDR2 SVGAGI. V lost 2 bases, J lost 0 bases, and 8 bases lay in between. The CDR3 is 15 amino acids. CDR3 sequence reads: CASSYQISSYNEQFF. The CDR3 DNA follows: TGTGCCAGCAGTTACCAGATAAGCTCCTACAATGAGCAGTTCTTC.

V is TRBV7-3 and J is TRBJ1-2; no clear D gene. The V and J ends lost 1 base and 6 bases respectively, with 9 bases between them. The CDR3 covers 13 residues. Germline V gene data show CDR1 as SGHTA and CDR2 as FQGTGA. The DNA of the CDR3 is TGTGCCAGCAGCTTAAGCGTTGGGAATGGCTACACCTTC. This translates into CASSLSVGNGYTF.

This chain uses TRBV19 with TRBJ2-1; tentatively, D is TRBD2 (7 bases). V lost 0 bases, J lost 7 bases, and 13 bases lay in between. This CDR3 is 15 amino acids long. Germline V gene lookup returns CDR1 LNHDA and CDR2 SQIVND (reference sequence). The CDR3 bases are TGTGCCAGTAGTATAGAACGGGGGGCTGGGAATGAGCAGTTCTTC. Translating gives CASSIERGAGNEQFF.

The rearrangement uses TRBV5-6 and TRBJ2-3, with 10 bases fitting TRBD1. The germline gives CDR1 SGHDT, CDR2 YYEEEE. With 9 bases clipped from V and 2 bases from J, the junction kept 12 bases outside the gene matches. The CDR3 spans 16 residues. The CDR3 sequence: CATANSGTGATDTQYF. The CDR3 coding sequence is TGTGCCACCGCTAACTCCGGGACAGGGGCCACAGATACGCAGTATTTT. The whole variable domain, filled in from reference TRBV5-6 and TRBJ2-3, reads DAGVTQSPTHLIKTRGQQVTLRCSPKSGHDTVSWYQQALGQGPQFIFQYYEEEERQRGNFPDRFSGHQFPNYSSELNVNALLLGDSALYLCATANSGTGATDTQYFGPGTRLTVL.

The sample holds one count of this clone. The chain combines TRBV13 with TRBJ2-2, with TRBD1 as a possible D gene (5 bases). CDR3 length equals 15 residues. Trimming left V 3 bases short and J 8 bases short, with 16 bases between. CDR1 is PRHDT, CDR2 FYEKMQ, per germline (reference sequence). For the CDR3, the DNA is TGTGCCAGCAGCTTCGGCCAAGGGGTGGCAGGGGAGCTGTTTTTT. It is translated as CASSFGQGVAGELFF.

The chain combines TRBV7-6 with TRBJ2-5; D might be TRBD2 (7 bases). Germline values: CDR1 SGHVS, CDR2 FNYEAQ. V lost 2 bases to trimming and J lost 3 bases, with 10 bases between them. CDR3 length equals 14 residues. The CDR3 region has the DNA TGTGCCAGCAGCTTACAGGGGAGGGAAGAGACCCAGTACTTC. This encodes CASSLQGREETQYF.

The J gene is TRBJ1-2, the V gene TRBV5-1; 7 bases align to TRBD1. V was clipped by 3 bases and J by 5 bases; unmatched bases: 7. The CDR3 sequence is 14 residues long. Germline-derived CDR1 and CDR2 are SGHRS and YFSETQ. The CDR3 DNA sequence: TGCGCCAGCAGCTCAGGGGGGAGGTTGTATGGCTACACCTTC. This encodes CASSSGGRLYGYTF.

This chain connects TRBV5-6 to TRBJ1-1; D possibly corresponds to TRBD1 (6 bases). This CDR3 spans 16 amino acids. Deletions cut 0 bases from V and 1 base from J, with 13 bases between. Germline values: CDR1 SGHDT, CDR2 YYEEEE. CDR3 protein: CASSLVGGTQNTEAFF. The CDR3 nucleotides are TGTGCCAGCAGCTTGGTAGGTGGGACACAGAACACTGAAGCTTTCTTT.

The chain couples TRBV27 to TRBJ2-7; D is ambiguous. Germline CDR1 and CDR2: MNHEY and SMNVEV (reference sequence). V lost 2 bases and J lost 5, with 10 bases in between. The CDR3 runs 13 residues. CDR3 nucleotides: TGTGCCAGCAGTTTACTTGGGCGAAACGAGCAGTACTTC. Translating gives CASSLLGRNEQYF.

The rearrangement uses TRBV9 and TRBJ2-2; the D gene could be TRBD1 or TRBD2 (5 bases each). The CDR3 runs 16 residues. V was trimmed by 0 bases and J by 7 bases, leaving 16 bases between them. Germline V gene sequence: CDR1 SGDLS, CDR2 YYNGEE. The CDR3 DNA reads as TGTGCCAGCAGCGTAGTCGGTCGCCTGGGGGTCGGGGAGCTGTTTTTT. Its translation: CASSVVGRLGVGELFF. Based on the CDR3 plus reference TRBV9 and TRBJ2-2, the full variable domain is DSGVTQTPKHLITATGQRVTLRCSPRSGDLSVYWYQQSLDQGLQFLIQYYNGEERAKGNILERFSAQQFPDLHSELNLSSLELGDSALYFCASSVVGRLGVGELFFGEGSRLTVL.

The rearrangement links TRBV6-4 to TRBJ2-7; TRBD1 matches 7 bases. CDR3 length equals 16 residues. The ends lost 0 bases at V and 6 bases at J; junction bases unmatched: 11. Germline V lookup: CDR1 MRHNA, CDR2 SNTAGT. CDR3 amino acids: CASSDSNRGLSCEQYF. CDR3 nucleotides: TGTGCCAGCAGTGACTCGAATAGGGGGCTCTCTTGCGAGCAGTACTTC.

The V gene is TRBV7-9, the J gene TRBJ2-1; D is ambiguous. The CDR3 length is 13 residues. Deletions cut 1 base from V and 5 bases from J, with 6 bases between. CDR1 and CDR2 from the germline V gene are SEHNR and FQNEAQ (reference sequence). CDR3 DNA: TGTGCCAGCAGCTTAGGGGCCAACAATGAGCAGTTCTTC. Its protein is CASSLGANNEQFF. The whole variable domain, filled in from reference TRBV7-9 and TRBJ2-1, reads DTGVSQNPRHKITKRGQNVTFRCDPISEHNRLYWYRQTLGQGPEFLTYFQNEAQLEKSRLLSDRFSAERPKGSFSTLEIQRTEQGDSAMYLCASSLGANNEQFFGPGTRLTVL.

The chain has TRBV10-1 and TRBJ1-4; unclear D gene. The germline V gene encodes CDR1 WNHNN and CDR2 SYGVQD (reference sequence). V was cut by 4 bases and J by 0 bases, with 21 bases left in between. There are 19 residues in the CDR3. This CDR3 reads CASSVLNRGSTATNEKLFF. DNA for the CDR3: TGCGCCAGCAGTGTCCTAAACCGCGGCAGTACTGCAACTAATGAAAAACTGTTTTTT.

CDR3 nucleotide sequence: TGCGCCAGCAGCCAAGGACTAGCGGGGAGTACAGATACGCAGTATTTT. Amino acid sequence: CASSQGLAGSTDTQYF. This chain links TRBV4-3 with TRBJ2-3; 11 bases match TRBD2. The germline V gene encodes CDR1 LGHNA and CDR2 YSLEER. The length of the CDR3 is 16 residues. The V segment lost 1 base and the J segment 3 bases; nucleotides outside the gene matches: 3.

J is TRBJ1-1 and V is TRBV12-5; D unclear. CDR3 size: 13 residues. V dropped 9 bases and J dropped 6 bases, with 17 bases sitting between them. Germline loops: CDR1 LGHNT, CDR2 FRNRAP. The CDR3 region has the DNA TGTGCTAGCCGTCGAAACAGAGAGCCTGAAGCTTTCTTT. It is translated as CASRRNREPEAFF.

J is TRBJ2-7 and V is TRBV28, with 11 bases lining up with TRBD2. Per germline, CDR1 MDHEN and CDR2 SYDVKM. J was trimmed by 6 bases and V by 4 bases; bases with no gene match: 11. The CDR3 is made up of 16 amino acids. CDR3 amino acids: CASSSLAGGRFPEQYF. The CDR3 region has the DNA TGTGCCAGCAGTTCGCTAGCGGGGGGCCGCTTCCCCGAGCAGTACTTC.

CDR3 region: CASRPLLPTDPDAKNTEAFF. The CDR3 bases are TGTGCAAGTCGGCCCCTACTCCCTACAGATCCTGATGCAAAGAACACTGAAGCTTTCTTT. The V call is TRBV12-2, the J call TRBJ1-1; the table calls TRBD1, which could not be checked here. TRBV12-2 is assigned pseudogene status. The CDR3 is made up of 20 amino acids.

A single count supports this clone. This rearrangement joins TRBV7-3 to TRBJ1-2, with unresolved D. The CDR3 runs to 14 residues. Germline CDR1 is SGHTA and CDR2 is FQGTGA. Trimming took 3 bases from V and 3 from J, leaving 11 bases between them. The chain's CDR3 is CASSFGGEDYGYTF. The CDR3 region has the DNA TGTGCCAGCAGCTTTGGCGGGGAGGACTATGGCTACACCTTC.

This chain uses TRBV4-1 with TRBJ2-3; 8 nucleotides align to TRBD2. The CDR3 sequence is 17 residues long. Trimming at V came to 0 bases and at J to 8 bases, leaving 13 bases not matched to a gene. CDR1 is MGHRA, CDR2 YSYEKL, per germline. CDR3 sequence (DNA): TGCGCCAGCAGCCAAGATGGGGCGGGGGGACTGCGACTTACGCAGTATTTT. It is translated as CASSQDGAGGLRLTQYF.

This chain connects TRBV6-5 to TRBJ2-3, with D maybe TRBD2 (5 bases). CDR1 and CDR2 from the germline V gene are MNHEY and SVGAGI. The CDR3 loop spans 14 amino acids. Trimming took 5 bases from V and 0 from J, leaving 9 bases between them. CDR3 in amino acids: CASSPWTSTDTQYF. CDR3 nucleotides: TGTGCCAGCAGTCCTTGGACTAGCACAGATACGCAGTATTTT.